These 2 T cell receptor beta chains were sequenced from one sample in a study of shared clonotypes between healthy human individuals. Positively selected for CCR7, the CD45RO-negative cells used as naive CD8 cells excluded terminally differentiated effector memory CD45RA+ cells. Method: immunoSEQ multiplex PCR; TCRdb's copy keeps in-frame clones and lacks some. The sample carries hundreds of thousands of clones, around 93% recorded once. The specimen sequenced was naive CD8+ T cells sorted from blood. These TCRs come from a man younger than 40 in good health.

The chain recombines TRBV7-9 with TRBJ1-2; 9 nucleotides align to TRBD1. The CDR3 spans 16 residues. Per germline, CDR1 SEHNR and CDR2 FQNEAQ (reference sequence). V dropped 4 bases and J dropped 1; count of bases not matched to a gene: 7. CDR3 sequence: CASSWETGGNNYGYTF. CDR3 DNA sequence: TGTGCCAGCAGCTGGGAGACAGGGGGTAATAACTATGGCTACACCTTC.

The V gene is TRBV29-1, the J gene TRBJ2-2, with 9 bases identical to TRBD2. With 4 bases clipped from V and 4 bases from J, the junction kept 4 bases outside the gene matches. Germline CDR1 reads SQVTM; CDR2 reads ANQGSEA. The CDR3 length is 14 residues. The CDR3 protein is CSVGSGSGTGELFF. In nucleotides, the CDR3 is TGCAGCGTTGGTAGCGGGAGCGGCACCGGGGAGCTGTTTTTT.